This T cell receptor beta chain stems from a study of blood T cell repertoires in COVID-19. Background on the study: Donors in the United States, Italy and Spain gave samples during acute or convalescent COVID-19. T cells, B-cell-depleted T cells, or PBMCs provided the cDNA or gDNA that served as material.

Source study methods: Estimates of nucleated cell counts were drawn from the amplification of reference gene primers. TCRdb's copy holds only in-frame clones and misses some; the assay was immunoSEQ multiplex PCR. V and J calls and clone size are copied from that table; D and trimming were computed from the DNA. The sample contains about 47,000 clones, 91% of which appear only once. The V gene's germline CDR1 is SGHVS and CDR2 FNYEAQ. J lost 0 bases, V lost 2 bases, and 6 bases had no gene match. CDR3 length equals 17 residues. Sequencing input: peripheral blood. The TCR sequence derives from a man in his 70s with active COVID-19. This chain connects TRBV7-6 to TRBJ2-3, with TRBD1 matching 9 bases. The CDR3 sequence: CASSLSGTGISTDTQYF. CDR3 coding DNA: TGTGCCAGCAGCTTATCCGGGACAGGGATTAGCACAGATACGCAGTATTTT.